The entry that follows covers one T cell receptor beta chain sequence. As handled by the study authors: Amplification with reference gene primers provided the estimates of nucleated cell counts. Sequencing was performed with immunoSEQ multiplex PCR; in TCRdb, only in-frame clones are kept and a portion is missing. V, J and clone size derive from that table, while D and trimming were established from the DNA sequence. The data contain around 120,000 clones, around 87% of them singletons. Germline CDR1 is SGDLS and CDR2 is YYNGEE. This CDR3 is 13 amino acids long. V lost 0 bases and J lost 10, with 11 bases in between. These data come from a study of blood T cell repertoires in COVID-19.

The sequencing sample was made of peripheral blood. The V and J genes are TRBV9 and TRBJ2-1; weak D call: TRBD1 (6 bases). This TCR derives from a woman in her sixties or seventies with acute or convalescent COVID-19. The CDR3 bases are TGTGCCAGCAGCGTAGGGCAGGGGACGGAGCAGTTCTTC. Encoded protein: CASSVGQGTEQFF.